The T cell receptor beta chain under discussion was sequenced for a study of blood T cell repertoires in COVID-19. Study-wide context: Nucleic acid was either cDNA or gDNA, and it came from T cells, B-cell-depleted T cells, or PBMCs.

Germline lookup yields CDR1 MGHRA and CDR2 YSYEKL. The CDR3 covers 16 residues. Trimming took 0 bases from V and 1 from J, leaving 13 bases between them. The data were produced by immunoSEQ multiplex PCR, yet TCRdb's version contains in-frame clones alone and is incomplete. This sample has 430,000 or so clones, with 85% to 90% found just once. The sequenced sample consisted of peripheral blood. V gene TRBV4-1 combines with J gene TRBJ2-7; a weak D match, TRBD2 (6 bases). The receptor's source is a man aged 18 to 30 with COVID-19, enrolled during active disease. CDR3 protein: CASSQESLSGSYEQYF. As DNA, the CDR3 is TGCGCCAGCAGCCAAGAGAGCCTGAGCGGGTCCTACGAGCAGTACTTC.